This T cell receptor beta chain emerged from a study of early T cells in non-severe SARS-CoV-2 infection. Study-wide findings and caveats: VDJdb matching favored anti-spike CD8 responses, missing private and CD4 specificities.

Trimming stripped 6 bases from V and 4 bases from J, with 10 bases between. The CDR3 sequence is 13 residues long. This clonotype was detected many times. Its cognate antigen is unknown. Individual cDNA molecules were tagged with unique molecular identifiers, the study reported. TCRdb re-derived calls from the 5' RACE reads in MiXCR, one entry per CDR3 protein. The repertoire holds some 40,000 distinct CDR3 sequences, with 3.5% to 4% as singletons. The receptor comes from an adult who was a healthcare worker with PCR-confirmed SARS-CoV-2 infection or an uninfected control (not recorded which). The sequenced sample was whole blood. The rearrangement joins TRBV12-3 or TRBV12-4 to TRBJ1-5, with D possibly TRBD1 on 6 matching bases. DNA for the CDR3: TGTGCCAGCAGCTACAGGGAAAATCAGCCCCAGCATTTT. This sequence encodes CASSYRENQPQHF.